These 6 T cell receptor beta chains were sequenced from one sample in a study of a mutant IDH1 vaccine in newly diagnosed glioma. The time point: week 47, end of study. Doses of 300 ug of mutant IDH1 20-mer peptide were given with topical imiquimod. These receptors' targets are unknown. TCRdb's copy holds only in-frame clones and misses some; the assay was immunoSEQ multiplex PCR. Counted here are approximately 50,000 clones, 83% occurring once; the ten biggest clones make up approximately 3.2%. The sequencing here drew on PBMCs, taken from a glioma patient whose treatment included an IDH1 peptide vaccine. These receptor sequences come from a woman aged 45 to 65 with glioma.

The rearrangement joins TRBV5-1 to TRBJ2-5, with a tentative D call TRBD2 (6 bases). The germline V gene has CDR1 SGHRS and CDR2 YFSETQ. The CDR3 totals 14 residues. Trimming removed 3 bases at V and 5 bases at J, with 14 bases between. CDR3 DNA sequence: TGCGCCAGCAGCTCGGGGGAGCCTGCCGAGACCCAGTACTTC. Amino acids: CASSSGEPAETQYF.

The V and J genes are TRBV5-1 and TRBJ1-2; D might be TRBD1 (6 bases). With 0 bases removed from V and 7 bases from J, the gap between germline ends came to 10 bases. Germline loops: CDR1 SGHRS, CDR2 YFSETQ. This CDR3 is built from 13 residues. CDR3 in DNA: TGCGCCAGCAGCTTGGGGGGGCGCTCTGGCTACACCTTC. Protein: CASSLGGRSGYTF.

This rearrangement joins TRBV5-1 to TRBJ1-1, with 9 positions matching TRBD1. After removal of 0 bases from V and 0 bases from J, the junction contained 3 bases not matched to a gene. This CDR3 is built from 16 residues. From germline, CDR1 is SGHRS and CDR2 YFSETQ. CDR3 protein: CASSLGTGAMNTEAFF. The CDR3 coding sequence is TGCGCCAGCAGCTTGGGGACAGGGGCTATGAACACTGAAGCTTTCTTT.

J is TRBJ2-1 and V is TRBV19; 7 nucleotides align to TRBD2. Losses at the gene ends were 5 bases for V and 1 base for J; bases not matched to a gene: 8. Germline CDR1 LNHDA, CDR2 SQIVND (reference sequence). The CDR3 runs 16 residues. The CDR3 sequence: CASSSFLAESYNEQFF. The CDR3 DNA reads TGTGCCAGTAGTTCCTTCCTAGCGGAGTCCTACAATGAGCAGTTCTTC.

The chain links TRBV28 to TRBJ1-1; D is unclear. This CDR3 is built from 15 residues. V was trimmed by 8 bases and J by 0 bases, leaving 16 bases between them. Germline CDR1 MDHEN, CDR2 SYDVKM. The CDR3 here is CASGLLQMMNTEAFF. In DNA form, the CDR3 reads TGTGCCAGCGGACTATTACAGATGATGAACACTGAAGCTTTCTTT.

The chain links TRBV6-6 to TRBJ2-7; D possibly corresponds to TRBD2 (6 bases). V lost 11 bases and J 0 bases, leaving 20 bases between the germline ends. The CDR3 runs to 15 residues. CDR1 MNHNY and CDR2 SVGAGI come from the germline V gene (reference sequence). In DNA, the CDR3 is TGTGCCGTGGAGGGAGCTGGGGGTCGCTCCTACGAGCAGTACTTC. Protein sequence: CAVEGAGGRSYEQYF.